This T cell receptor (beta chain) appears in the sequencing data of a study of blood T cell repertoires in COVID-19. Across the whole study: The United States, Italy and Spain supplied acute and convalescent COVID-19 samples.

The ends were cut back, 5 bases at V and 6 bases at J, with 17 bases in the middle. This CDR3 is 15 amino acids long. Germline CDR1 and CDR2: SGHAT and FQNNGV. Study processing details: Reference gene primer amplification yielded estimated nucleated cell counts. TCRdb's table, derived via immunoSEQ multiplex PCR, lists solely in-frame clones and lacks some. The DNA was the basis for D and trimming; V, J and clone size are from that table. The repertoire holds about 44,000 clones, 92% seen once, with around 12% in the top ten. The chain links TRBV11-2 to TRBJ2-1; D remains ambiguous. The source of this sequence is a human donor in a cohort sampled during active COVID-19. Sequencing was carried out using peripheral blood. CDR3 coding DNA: TGTGCCAGCAGCGTCAGGTGGGCCACCACCAATGAGCAGTTCTTC. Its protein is CASSVRWATTNEQFF.